This TCR beta chain was recorded in a study of cytomegalovirus exposure and HLA in healthy donors (dated 2017 in TCRdb). Background for the entire study: An earlier analysis of several hundred of the donors reported 250 to 350 Gb of sequence data and 95 million to 130 million unique TCR beta sequences obtained from 150 million to 200 million T cells. Every repertoire in the discovery cohort had been generated on one and the same sequencing platform. Roughly 5 DR-DQ haplotypes were treated as single units for association and clustering because of strong linkage in the cohort. The number of typed donors differed by locus: 629-630 for A, B, C, DRB1 and DQB1; approximately 520 for DQA1; around 610 for DPA1; and about 450 for DPB1. Among 398 genotyped donors of the cohort, an average of around 250,000 unique TCR beta nucleotide sequences was sequenced per donor, of which about 19% were non-productive. Rather than using new phenotypic data, the later analysis identified candidate immune exposures from TCR beta sequences and from how often those sequences occurred across donors. The study was designed to test whether signatures of past pathogen exposure could be identified by cataloging public T cell receptors. Approximately 300 gigabases of sequencing data and approximately 84 million unique TCR sequences were included in an early release covering 550 to 800 HLA-typed donors. In addition to the first cohort of 500 to 850 subjects, a separate validation cohort of approximately 120 different subjects was used. The study profiled the T cell repertoires of hundreds of subjects by immunosequencing and related them to cytomegalovirus serostatus. HLA typing included class I and class II loci at four-digit resolution. In a later genetic analysis, genome-wide SNP genotypes for about three fifths of the roughly 670 donors were used, and that subset was treated as a discovery cohort. To decide whether each TCR beta V gene segment behaved as functional or pseudogenic, an earlier analysis of approximately 600 of the donors relied on high-throughput TCR beta sequencing. A later analysis re-analyzed previously published TCR beta repertoires from roughly 630 donors and added high-resolution HLA genotyping to study TCR occurrence patterns. The genetic ancestry cluster associated with self-reported Caucasian donors included roughly 84% of the roughly 400 genotyped donors. Donor age, sex, ethnicity and CMV serostatus were compiled together with the repertoire data. High-throughput TCR immunosequencing, statistical association of individual TCRs with disease status, and machine learning were combined to predict cytomegalovirus infection status. The full study reports these points: Most TCR sequences were observed very rarely across donors, whereas some public TCRs were present in many individuals. When HLA alleles, especially DR and DQ, strongly co-occurred, TCR associations were difficult to assign to individual alleles. A group of highly shared sequence variants was considered likely to be a technical artifact of the sequencing pipeline. A further reported finding was that TCR beta sequences accurately predicted the HLA-A and HLA-B alleles for most subjects in the first cohort. In both the original and validation cohorts, the classifier was reported to diagnose cytomegalovirus status with high specificity and sensitivity. Some IMGT-functional V segments, including TRBV6-2 and TRBV6-3, could not be told apart with the 87-base-pair reads, so those segments were excluded. Several of the top co-occurrence clusters appeared to be linked to parvovirus B19, influenza, CMV and Epstein-Barr virus, according to a later analysis. A few of the identified cytomegalovirus-associated TCR beta chains were confirmed in vitro to be specific for cytomegalovirus antigens. According to a later analysis, TCR association rates differed among HLA loci, with DRB1 alleles showing the most associated TCRs and HLA-C alleles showing the fewest. Because some donors lacked HLA typing at each locus, the association tests relied only on the typed subset. Broadly in line with IMGT annotations, most TCR beta V segments showed up in productive rearrangements about 87% or about 30% of the time in an earlier analysis of 587 of the donors. A later genetic analysis associated a missense DCLRE1C variant with V-gene and J-gene trimming of TCR beta chains, and an independent cohort replicated the association. The earlier analysis of some 540 of the donors excluded 15 to 20 rarely observed V segments, including chromosome 9 orphons, because counts were too low. Sequencing depth was assumed to be roughly uniform across donors in the presence/absence analyses, though that assumption may not hold. Correlated functional status among segregating V segments might be attributable to linkage disequilibrium, but an unknown experimental factor could not be ruled out. Compared with the roughly 700-donor mean, donors in an Asian-associated ancestry cluster had fewer N-insertions in productive TCRs, according to a later genetic analysis. It was suggested by the authors that the approach could potentially be generalized to other disease states and immunological phenotypes. For the cohort, immune exposure information was limited to CMV serostatus. Most CMV-associated TCR beta chains appeared to be HLA-restricted in a later analysis, and the HLA associations seemed to be driven largely by CMV exposure. The study gave a list of 150 to 200 TCR beta chains associated with cytomegalovirus. This cohort had only TCR beta chains sequenced, and the lack of alpha or paired-chain data limited which features could be detected. Compared with equally common non-associated chains, HLA-associated TCR beta chains in a later analysis were more clonally expanded and had lower generation probabilities. In a later analysis, more than 15,000 TCR beta sequences were associated with specific HLA alleles at a false discovery rate of 0.05.

The CDR3, cysteine through phenylalanine, is 15 amino acids long. The only DNA kept is the CDR3, 45 bases in frame from the first base. The germline V and J ends show losses of 4 bases and 4 bases respectively, and no gene match explains 10 bases of the junction. CDR1 is given as SQVTM and CDR2 as ANQGSEA, both from the germline V gene. The cohort comprised some 730 healthy bone marrow donors. All cohort members were sampled while nominally healthy, although unrecorded immune exposures were likely present. The donor was CMV seronegative and belonged to the group of 352 seronegative cohort members. A peripheral blood sample was provided by each donor, and peripheral blood mononuclear cells were used for TCR beta sequencing. The Qiagen DNeasy Blood Extraction Kit was used to extract genomic DNA from the blood cell samples. As to this clone: Its antigen is unknown. No quality values exist for individual bases; no much larger clone is one base distant.

Libraries were prepared through the immunoSEQ multiplex PCR assay. The multiplex PCR relied on a mix of 60 forward primers for TCR Vbeta segments and 13 reverse primers for TCR Jbeta segments. The CDR3 region of rearranged TCR beta genes was amplified from genomic DNA with a multiplex PCR assay. On the Illumina HiSeq System, the amplified TCR beta libraries were sequenced as 87-base-pair reads. The authors processed their data as follows. A later analysis counted 75 million to 100 million unique TCR beta chains across the 640 or so repertoires, and 10 million to 11 million of these chains were shared by at least two donors. A nearest-neighbor algorithm error-corrected the raw reads and collapsed the reads into unique sequences, merging closely related sequences to remove PCR and sequencing errors. To assign V, D and J gene segments, CDR3 sequences were aligned to IMGT reference sequences. For a sequence to be retained, a match of at least six nucleotides was required to both a V gene segment and a J gene segment. Rearrangements were called productive when the CDR3 lacked stop codons and stayed in frame with V and J; all others were non-productive. CDR3 was defined by IMGT convention, running from the second conserved V-encoded cysteine to the conserved J-encoded phenylalanine. The earlier analysis of about 590 of the donors excluded sequences that lacked an unambiguous match to a single V gene segment. An earlier analysis of several hundred of the donors called V segments functional above 56.7% productive rearrangements and segregating when the between-donor standard deviation exceeded 5%. A statistical classification framework was built to diagnose cytomegalovirus status from the catalog of TCR beta chain sequences. In a later analysis, TCR nucleotide sequences were compared against IMGT/GENE-DB human TR gene sequences so that V and J genes could be assigned. The TCRdist pipeline was used in a later analysis to assign CDR3 sequences and most-parsimonious VDJ recombination scenarios. In a later analysis, each TCR beta chain was defined by its CDR3 amino acid sequence together with its V-gene family, and reads without a unique V-gene family were excluded. As a way to deal with suspected cross-contamination and a sequencing artifact, a later analysis dropped hundreds of nucleotide sequences that were highly shared and had low generation probability. A later analysis calculated a clonal expansion index for each public chain from normalized within-repertoire ranks of inferred template counts. Generation probabilities in a later analysis came from a VDJ recombination model fitted to out-of-frame rearrangements, and those results were checked against IGoR. Hypergeometric tests were used in a later analysis to score TCR-TCR, TCR-HLA and TCR-CMV co-occurrence, with a repertoire-size bias correction applied to the TCR pairs. False discovery rates were estimated in a later analysis by permuting HLA or CMV assignments 20 times. In a later analysis, co-occurring TCRs were grouped using DBSCAN, and TCRdist sequence similarity was added for clustering within HLA-allele-positive subsets. Repertoires with fewer than 30,000 or more than 120,000 public chains were left out of co-occurrence clustering, as were four to six repertoires with anomalous nucleotide sharing. Drawn from immuneACCESS, this table holds only the in-frame rearrangements with V and J called that TCRdb kept. Clones are partly lost; checked studies trace under half to an unresolved V gene and leave the rest unexplained. The V and J calls and clone size were taken over from that table, and D and trimming were inferred from the DNA. This sample has some 76,000 clones in its table, and about 81% of those were observed once. Together, the top ten hold 2.4% of the sample.

Sequencing was performed on PBMCs. The chain links TRBV29-1 with TRBJ2-3; 8 nucleotides in the junction match TRBD2. The sequence was collected from a woman in her fifties or sixties in good health and CMV-seronegative. The CDR3 is CSVVAGGMRADTQYF. The nucleotide sequence is TGCAGCGTTGTGGCGGGAGGAATGAGGGCAGATACGCAGTATTTT.